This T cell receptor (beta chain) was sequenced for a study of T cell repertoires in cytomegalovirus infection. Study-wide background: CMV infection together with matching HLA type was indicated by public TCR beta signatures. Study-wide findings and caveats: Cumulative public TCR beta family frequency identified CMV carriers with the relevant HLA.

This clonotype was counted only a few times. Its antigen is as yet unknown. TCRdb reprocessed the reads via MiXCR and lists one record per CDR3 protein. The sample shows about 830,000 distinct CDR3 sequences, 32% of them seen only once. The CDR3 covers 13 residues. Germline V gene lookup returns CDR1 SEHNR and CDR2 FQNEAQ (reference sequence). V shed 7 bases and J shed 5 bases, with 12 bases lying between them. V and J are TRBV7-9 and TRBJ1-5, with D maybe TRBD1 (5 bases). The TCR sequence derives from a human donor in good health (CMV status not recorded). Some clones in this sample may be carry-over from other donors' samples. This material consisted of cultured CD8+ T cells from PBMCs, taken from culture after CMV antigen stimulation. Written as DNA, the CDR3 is TGTGCCAGCACCCCGGACACCTATCAGCCCCAGCATTTT. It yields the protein CASTPDTYQPQHF.